What follows are 10 T cell receptor beta chains derived from one specimen sequenced in a study of T cell responses to AZD1222 COVID-19 vaccine. Profiled with immunoSEQ multiplex PCR; TCRdb holds only in-frame clones, not every one. The profile covers around 110,000 clones, with roughly 90% appearing a single time and 6.5% to 9.5% taken by the ten largest. Sample: peripheral blood, taken on day 0 of AZD1222 vaccination. Receptors originate from an adult in good health.

The J gene is TRBJ1-2, the V gene TRBV19; D may be TRBD1 (6 bases). The CDR3 loop spans 15 amino acids. Germline V gene data show CDR1 as LNHDA and CDR2 as SQIVND (reference sequence). Trimming removed 6 bases at V and 1 base at J, with 15 bases between. In nucleotides, the CDR3 is TGTGCCAGTAGGATTCCCGACAGGATTAACTATGGCTACACCTTC. Protein sequence: CASRIPDRINYGYTF.

The chain joins TRBV3-1 (or the pseudogene TRBV3-2) to TRBJ2-5; 9 bases map to TRBD1. The CDR3 length is 15 residues. After removal of 4 bases from V and 5 bases from J, the junction contained 8 bases not matched to a gene. Germline CDR1 reads LGHDT; CDR2 reads YNNKEL (reference sequence). The CDR3 DNA is TGTGCCAGCAGCCCCCGGGACAGGGTTGGCGAGACCCAGTACTTC. Its translation: CASSPRDRVGETQYF.

V is TRBV7-9 and J is TRBJ2-2; D perhaps matches TRBD1 (6 bases). This CDR3 has 13 amino acids. Germline CDR1 reads SEHNR; CDR2 reads FQNEAQ (reference sequence). V shed 5 bases and J shed 5 bases, with 9 bases lying between them. The CDR3 reads CASSGRGTGELFF. The CDR3 nucleotides read TGTGCCAGCAGCGGAAGGGGGACCGGGGAGCTGTTTTTT.

The CDR3 nucleotides read TGTGCCAGCAGCTTGCAGGGGGCACTCAATGAGCAGTTCTTC. Translation gives CASSLQGALNEQFF. The chain couples TRBV5-5 to TRBJ2-1; 8 bases match TRBD1. The ends lost 1 base at V and 6 bases at J; junction bases unmatched: 3. This CDR3 region has 14 residues. CDR1 and CDR2 (germline): SGHKS, YYEKEE (reference sequence).

CDR3 nucleotide sequence: TGCGCCAGCAGCACACCGACGTCGTGGGAGCTGTTTTTT. Translated, it gives CASSTPTSWELFF. The rearrangement links TRBV5-1 to TRBJ2-2; no clear D gene. The CDR3 spans 13 residues. V lost 4 bases and J lost 9, with 13 bases in between. Germline V lookup: CDR1 SGHRS, CDR2 YFSETQ.

This chain joins TRBV10-3 and TRBJ2-1; 7 nucleotides align to TRBD2. V shed 0 bases and J 9 bases; nucleotides not matched to a gene: 11. This CDR3 has 16 amino acids. From germline, CDR1 is ENHRY and CDR2 SYGVKD. The CDR3 spells CAISESYGLVRSEQFF. CDR3 sequence (DNA): TGTGCCATCAGTGAGTCGTATGGACTAGTACGTAGTGAGCAGTTCTTC.

The rearrangement joins TRBV6-1 to TRBJ2-7; D call uncertain. Germline CDR1 is MNHNS and CDR2 is SASEGT. V was clipped by 2 bases and J by 0 bases, with 8 bases between them. The CDR3 has 14 residues. The CDR3 coding sequence is TGTGCCAGCAGTGAATTGGTAGACTCCTACGAGCAGTACTTC. It encodes CASSELVDSYEQYF.

This clone was seen once. The chain has TRBV18 and TRBJ1-4, with D tentatively TRBD1 (6 bases). V lost 6 bases and J lost 8, with 19 bases in between. This CDR3 comprises 15 residues. The germline V gene has CDR1 KGHSH and CDR2 LQKENI. The CDR3 DNA sequence: TGTGCCAGCTCCCTCACGCAGGGGAGAGACGAAAAACTGTTTTTT. Translation gives CASSLTQGRDEKLFF.

The chain is built from TRBV19 and TRBJ1-1; 7 nucleotides agree with TRBD1. Germline V lookup: CDR1 LNHDA, CDR2 SQIVND (reference sequence). V trimming: 3 bases; J trimming: 1 base; junction bases outside the gene matches: 2. The CDR3 is 14 residues long. This CDR3 is CASSMRQGNTEAFF. CDR3 DNA sequence: TGTGCCAGTAGTATGAGACAGGGGAACACTGAAGCTTTCTTT.

This rearrangement joins TRBV10-1 to TRBJ1-5; no definite D call. Germline CDR1 WNHNN, CDR2 SYGVQD (reference sequence). Trimming took 7 bases from V and 0 from J, leaving 10 bases between them. The length of the CDR3 is 14 residues. The CDR3 sequence: CASTKGDSNQPQHF. CDR3 bases: TGCGCCAGCACGAAAGGCGATAGCAATCAGCCCCAGCATTTT.